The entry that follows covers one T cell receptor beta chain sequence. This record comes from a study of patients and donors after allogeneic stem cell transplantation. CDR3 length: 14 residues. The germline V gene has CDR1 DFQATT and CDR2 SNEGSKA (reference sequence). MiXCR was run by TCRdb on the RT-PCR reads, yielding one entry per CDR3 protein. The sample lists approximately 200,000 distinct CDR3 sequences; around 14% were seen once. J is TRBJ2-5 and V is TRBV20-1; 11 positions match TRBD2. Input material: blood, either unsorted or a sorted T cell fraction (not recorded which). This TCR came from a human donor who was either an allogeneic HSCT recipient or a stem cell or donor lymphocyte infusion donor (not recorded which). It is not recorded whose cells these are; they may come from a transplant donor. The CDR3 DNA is TGCAGCGGTATAGCGGGAGGGCCGAGGGAGACCCAGTACTTC. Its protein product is CSGIAGGPRETQYF.